Following are 5 T cell receptor beta chains from one sample sequenced in a study of blood T cell repertoires in COVID-19. The method was immunoSEQ multiplex PCR; TCRdb's version includes in-frame clones alone and lacks a portion of them. The sample holds some 57,000 clones, 70% to 90% seen once. The sequencing input was peripheral blood. The receptors were gathered from a man between 60 and 70 years old with acute or convalescent COVID-19.

The rearrangement uses TRBV23-1 and TRBJ1-2, with 9 bases fitting TRBD1. TRBV23-1 is an ORF, with its function uncertain. The trim removed 3 bases at V and 7 bases at J, leaving 27 bases unmatched. The CDR3 is made up of 21 amino acids. The CDR3 DNA sequence: TGCGCCAGCAGTCAGGGGTTAGAAAACAGGGGGCAAATGAGGAGGGTAGGTGGCTACACCTTC. This gives the protein CASSQGLENRGQMRRVGGYTF.

This chain uses TRBV5-1 with TRBJ2-2, with D possibly being TRBD1 (6 bases). V was pared by 3 bases and J by 5 bases, with 20 bases between. This CDR3 spans 17 amino acids. Germline V gene lookup returns CDR1 SGHRS and CDR2 YFSETQ. DNA of the CDR3: TGCGCCAGCAGCTCCCGGGTTGGGGGCGCGGGTACCGGGGAGCTGTTTTTT. Protein sequence: CASSSRVGGAGTGELFF.

Comments on this clone: Sequence at one end of the junction differs from germline and may be a read error. The V gene is TRBV7-2, the J gene TRBJ2-3; 12 bases are shared with TRBD2. The CDR3 runs 15 residues. Germline V gene sequence: CDR1 SGHTA, CDR2 FQGNSA. CDR3: CASSLAGGPSDTQYF. The DNA of the CDR3 is TGTGCCAGCAGCCTAGCGGGGGGGCCGTCAGATACGCAGTATTTT.

The rearrangement links TRBV12-5 to TRBJ2-2; 9 bases are shared with TRBD2. Losses at the gene ends were 6 bases for V and 6 bases for J; bases not matched to a gene: 5. The germline CDR1 and CDR2 sequences are LGHNT and FRNRAP. The CDR3 has 14 residues. For the CDR3, the DNA is TGTGCTAGTGGCGTAGCGGGGGTCTCCGGGGAGCTGTTTTTT. This sequence encodes CASGVAGVSGELFF. The full variable domain, completed using reference TRBV12-5 and TRBJ2-2, is DARVTQTPRHKVTEMGQEVTMRCQPILGHNTVFWYRQTMMQGLELLAYFRNRAPLDDSGMPKDRFSAEMPDATLATLKIQPSEPRDSAVYFCASGVAGVSGELFFGEGSRLTVL.

The V and J genes are TRBV6-5 and TRBJ1-5; D uncertain. Germline CDR1 reads MNHEY; CDR2 reads SVGAGI. There are 14 residues in the CDR3. The germline V and J ends were trimmed by 3 bases and 7 bases, with 13 bases remaining between them. The CDR3 here is CASSYSSGGQPQHF. The CDR3 coding sequence is TGTGCCAGCAGTTATTCCTCAGGCGGGCAGCCCCAGCATTTT.